Given below is one T cell receptor (beta chain) in context. The antigen remains undetermined. The CD8+CD4-CCR7+CD45RA+ phenotype defined the sorted naive CD8 T cells. The data belong to a study of molecular identifiers for immune sequencing clone quantification. As for the study in general: Replicate RNA came from about 20,000 or 100,000 naive CD8 cells and was split five ways, and four parts were sequenced.

V was clipped by 7 bases and J by 2 bases, with 16 bases between them. This CDR3 has 15 residues. Study-level results: Jurkat TCR RNA spiked in from one cell (amid roughly 970,000 naive cells) was reportedly detectable.

As previously described, bulk TCR libraries were made using listed TCR primers. One entry per CDR3 protein results from TCRdb running MiXCR on the PCR reads. The repertoire holds about 630,000 distinct CDR3 sequences, with about 25% as singletons. The receptor was derived from a human donor in good health. Some libraries in this study had Jurkat cell RNA spiked in. Specimen: naive CD8+ T cells from blood, with Jurkat cell RNA spiked in. Indicated subset: FACS-sorted CD8+CD4-CCR7+CD45RA+ naive T cells. This chain uses TRBV12-3 or TRBV12-4 with TRBJ2-3; D might be TRBD1 (6 bases). The CDR3 coding sequence is TGTGCCAGCATCCAGACAGGAATAAACACAGATACGCAGTATTTT. It translates to CASIQTGINTDTQYF.